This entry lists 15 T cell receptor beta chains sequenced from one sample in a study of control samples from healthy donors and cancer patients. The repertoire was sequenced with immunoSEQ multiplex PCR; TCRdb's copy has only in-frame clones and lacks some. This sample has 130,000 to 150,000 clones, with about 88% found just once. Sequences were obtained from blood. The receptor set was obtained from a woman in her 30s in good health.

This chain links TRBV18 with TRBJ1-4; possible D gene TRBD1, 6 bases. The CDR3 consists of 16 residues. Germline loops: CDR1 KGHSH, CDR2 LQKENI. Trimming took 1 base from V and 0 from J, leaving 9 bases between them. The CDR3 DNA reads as TGTGCCAGCTCACCACGGGGGCCAACAACTAATGAAAAACTGTTTTTT. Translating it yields CASSPRGPTTNEKLFF.

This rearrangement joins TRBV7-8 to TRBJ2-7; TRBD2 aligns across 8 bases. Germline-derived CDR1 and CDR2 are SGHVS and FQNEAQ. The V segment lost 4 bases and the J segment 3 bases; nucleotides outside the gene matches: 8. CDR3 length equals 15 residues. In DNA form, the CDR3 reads TGTGCCAGCAGCTCCTCAAGCGGGAGTAGCTACGAGCAGTACTTC. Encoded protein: CASSSSSGSSYEQYF.

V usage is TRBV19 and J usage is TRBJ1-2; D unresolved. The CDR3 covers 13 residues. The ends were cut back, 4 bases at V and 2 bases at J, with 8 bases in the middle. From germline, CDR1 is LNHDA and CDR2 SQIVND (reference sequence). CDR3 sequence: CASSRVGNYGYTF. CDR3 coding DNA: TGTGCCAGTAGTAGGGTCGGAAACTATGGCTACACCTTC. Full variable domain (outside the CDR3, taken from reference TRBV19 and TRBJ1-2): DGGITQSPKYLFRKEGQNVTLSCEQNLNHDAMYWYRQDPGQGLRLIYYSQIVNDFQKGDIAEGYSVSREKKESFPLTVTSAQKNPTAFYLCASSRVGNYGYTFGSGTRLTVV.

In DNA form, the CDR3 reads TGTGCCAGCAGTTTAACAGGGGGTGGCTACACCTTC. Protein: CASSLTGGGYTF. V usage is TRBV28 and J usage is TRBJ1-2; 8 bases are shared with TRBD1. This CDR3 is built from 12 residues. The germline CDR1 and CDR2 sequences are MDHEN and SYDVKM. V lost 2 bases to trimming and J lost 7 bases; unmatched junction nucleotides: 0.

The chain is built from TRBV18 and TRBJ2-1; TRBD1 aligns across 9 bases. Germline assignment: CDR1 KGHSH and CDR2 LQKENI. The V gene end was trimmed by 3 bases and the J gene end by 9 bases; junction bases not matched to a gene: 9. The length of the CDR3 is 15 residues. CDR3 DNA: TGTGCCAGCTCACCGTCCGGGACAGGGTACGGTGAGCAGTTCTTC. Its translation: CASSPSGTGYGEQFF.

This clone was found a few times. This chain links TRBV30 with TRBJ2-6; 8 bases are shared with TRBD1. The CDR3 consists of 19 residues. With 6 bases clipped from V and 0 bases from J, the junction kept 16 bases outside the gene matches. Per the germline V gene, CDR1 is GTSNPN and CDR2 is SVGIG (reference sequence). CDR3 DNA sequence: TGTGCCTGCCCCGTCGCCGGGACAGGTAGTTACTCTGGGGCCAACGTCCTGACTTTC. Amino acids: CACPVAGTGSYSGANVLTF.

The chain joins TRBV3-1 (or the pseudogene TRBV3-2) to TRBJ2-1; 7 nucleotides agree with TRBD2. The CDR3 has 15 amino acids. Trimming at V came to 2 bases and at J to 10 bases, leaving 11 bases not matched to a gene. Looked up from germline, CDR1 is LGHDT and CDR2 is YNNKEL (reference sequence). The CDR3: CASSQPGTTHREQFF. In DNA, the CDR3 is TGTGCCAGCAGCCAACCCGGGACTACCCACAGGGAGCAGTTCTTC.

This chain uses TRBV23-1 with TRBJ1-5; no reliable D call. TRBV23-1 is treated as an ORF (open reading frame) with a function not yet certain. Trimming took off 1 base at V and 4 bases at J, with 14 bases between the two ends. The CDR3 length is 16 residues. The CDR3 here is CASSQYPWQVNQPQHF. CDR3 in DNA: TGCGCCAGCAGTCAATACCCTTGGCAGGTAAATCAGCCCCAGCATTTT.

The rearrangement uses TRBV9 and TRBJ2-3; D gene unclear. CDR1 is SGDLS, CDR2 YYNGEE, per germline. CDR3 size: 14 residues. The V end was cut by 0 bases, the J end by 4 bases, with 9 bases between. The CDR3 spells CASSVDPGPDTQYF. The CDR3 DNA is TGTGCCAGCAGCGTAGACCCGGGCCCAGATACGCAGTATTTT. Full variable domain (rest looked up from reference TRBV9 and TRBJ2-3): DSGVTQTPKHLITATGQRVTLRCSPRSGDLSVYWYQQSLDQGLQFLIQYYNGEERAKGNILERFSAQQFPDLHSELNLSSLELGDSALYFCASSVDPGPDTQYFGPGTRLTVL.

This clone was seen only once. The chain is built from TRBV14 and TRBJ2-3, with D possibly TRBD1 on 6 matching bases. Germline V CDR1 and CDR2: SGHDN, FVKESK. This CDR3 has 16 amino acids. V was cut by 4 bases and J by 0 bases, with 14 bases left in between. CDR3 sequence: CASSPGQRSSTDTQYF. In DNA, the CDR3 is TGTGCCAGCAGCCCGGGACAAAGATCTAGCACAGATACGCAGTATTTT.

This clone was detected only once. CDR3 DNA sequence: TGTGCCAGCAGTCCGGACAGGTCGGGCCACAATGAGCAGTTCTTC. It is translated as CASSPDRSGHNEQFF. This chain connects TRBV28 to TRBJ2-1, with 7 bases aligning to TRBD1. Unmatched junction bases numbered 9, after V lost 5 bases and J lost 5 bases. The germline V gene has CDR1 MDHEN and CDR2 SYDVKM. The CDR3 runs 15 residues. The full variable domain, completed using reference TRBV28 and TRBJ2-1, is DVKVTQSSRYLVKRTGEKVFLECVQDMDHENMFWYRQDPGLGLRLIYFSYDVKMKEKGDIPEGYSVSREKKERFSLILESASTNQTSMYLCASSPDRSGHNEQFFGPGTRLTVL.

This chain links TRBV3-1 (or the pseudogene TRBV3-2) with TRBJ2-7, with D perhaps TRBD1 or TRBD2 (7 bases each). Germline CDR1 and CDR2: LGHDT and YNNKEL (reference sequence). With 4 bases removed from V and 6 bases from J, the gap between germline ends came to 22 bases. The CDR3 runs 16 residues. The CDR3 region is CASSLRGAPGGLEQYF. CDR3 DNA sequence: TGTGCCAGCAGCCTCAGGGGGGCGCCGGGAGGACTCGAGCAGTACTTC.

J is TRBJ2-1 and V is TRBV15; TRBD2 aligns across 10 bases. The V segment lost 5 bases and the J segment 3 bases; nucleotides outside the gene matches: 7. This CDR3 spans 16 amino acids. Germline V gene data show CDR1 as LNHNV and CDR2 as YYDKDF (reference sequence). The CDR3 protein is CATSGTGTSVYNEQFF. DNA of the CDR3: TGTGCCACCAGCGGAACCGGGACTAGCGTCTACAATGAGCAGTTCTTC.

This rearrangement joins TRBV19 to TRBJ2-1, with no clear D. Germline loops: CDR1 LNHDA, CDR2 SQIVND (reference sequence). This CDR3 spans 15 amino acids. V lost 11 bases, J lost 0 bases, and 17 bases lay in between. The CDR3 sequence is CAPSCGCYSYNEQFF. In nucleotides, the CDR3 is TGTGCCCCTAGTTGTGGGTGTTACTCCTACAATGAGCAGTTCTTC.

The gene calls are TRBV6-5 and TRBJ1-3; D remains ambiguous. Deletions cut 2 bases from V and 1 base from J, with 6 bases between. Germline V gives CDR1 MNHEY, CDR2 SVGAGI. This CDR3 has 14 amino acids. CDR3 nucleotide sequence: TGTGCCAGCAGTTACACGGCTTCTGGAAACACCATATATTTT. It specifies CASSYTASGNTIYF.